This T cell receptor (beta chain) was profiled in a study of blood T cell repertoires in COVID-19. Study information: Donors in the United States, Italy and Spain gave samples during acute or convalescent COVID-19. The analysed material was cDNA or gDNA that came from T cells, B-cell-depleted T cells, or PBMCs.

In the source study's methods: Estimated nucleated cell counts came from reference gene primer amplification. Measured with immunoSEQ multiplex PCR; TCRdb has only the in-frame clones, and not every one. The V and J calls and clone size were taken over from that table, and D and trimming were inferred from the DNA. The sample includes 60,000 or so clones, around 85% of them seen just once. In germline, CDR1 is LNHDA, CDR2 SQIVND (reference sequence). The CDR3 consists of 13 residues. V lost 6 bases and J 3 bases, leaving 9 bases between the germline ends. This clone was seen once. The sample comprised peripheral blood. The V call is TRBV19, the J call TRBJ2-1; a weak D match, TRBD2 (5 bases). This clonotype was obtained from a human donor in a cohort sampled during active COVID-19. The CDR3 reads CASRRAFYNEQFF. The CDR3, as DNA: TGTGCCAGTAGGCGGGCTTTCTACAATGAGCAGTTCTTC.